This T cell receptor (beta chain) derives from a study of blood T cell repertoires in COVID-19. TCRdb's copy holds only in-frame clones and misses some; the assay was immunoSEQ multiplex PCR. The sample includes about 100,000 clones, roughly four fifths seen only once; the top ten take about 5%. The sample taken for sequencing was peripheral blood. The sequence came from a man aged 60 to 75 with acute or convalescent COVID-19.

The CDR3 loop is CASSTEGSSYNSPLHF. The CDR3 region has the DNA TGCGCCAGCAGCACCGAGGGCAGCTCCTATAATTCACCCCTCCACTTT. The chain uses TRBV5-1 and TRBJ1-6, with D unresolved. CDR3 length equals 16 residues. The ends were cut back, 4 bases at V and 0 bases at J, with 11 bases in the middle. Germline CDR1 SGHRS, CDR2 YFSETQ. The full variable domain, completed using reference TRBV5-1 and TRBJ1-6, is KAGVTQTPRYLIKTRGQQVTLSCSPISGHRSVSWYQQTPGQGLQFLFEYFSETQRNKGNFPGRFSGRQFSNSRSEMNVSTLELGDSALYLCASSTEGSSYNSPLHFGNGTRLTVT.